One and the same sample provided the 12 T cell receptor beta chains below, sequenced in a study of blood T cell repertoires in COVID-19. TCRdb keeps only in-frame clones here, not all; method: immunoSEQ multiplex PCR. The repertoire holds 320,000 or so clones, around 85% seen once, with 1.5% to 2% in the top ten. Material: PBMCs or T cells enriched from blood (not recorded which). The origin of the receptors is a woman in her 30s who had been exposed to COVID-19.

The chain links TRBV3-1 (or the pseudogene TRBV3-2) to TRBJ2-7; D gene unclear. Trimming removed 4 bases at V and 3 bases at J, with 10 bases between. This CDR3 contains 13 residues. Per germline, CDR1 LGHDT and CDR2 YNNKEL (reference sequence). The CDR3 nucleotides read TGTGCCAGCAGCCCAGCGAACCTCTACGAGCAGTACTTC. This sequence encodes CASSPANLYEQYF.

The chain has TRBV6-2 or TRBV6-3 and TRBJ2-7, with D perhaps matching TRBD1 (6 bases). This CDR3 comprises 13 residues. Germline-derived CDR1 and CDR2 are MNHEY and SVGEGT. The V end lost 6 bases, the J end lost 5 bases, and 14 bases lay between the germline ends. In DNA form, the CDR3 reads TGTGCCAGCAGCCCTGACGGGACACACGAGCAGTACTTC. Translating gives CASSPDGTHEQYF.

J is TRBJ1-1 and V is TRBV3-1 (or the pseudogene TRBV3-2), with a possible D match to TRBD1 (6 bases). The CDR3 is 11 residues long. The V gene lost 6 bases and the J gene lost 10 bases, with 12 bases spanning the gap. The V gene's germline CDR1 is LGHDT and CDR2 YNNKEL (reference sequence). CDR3 in DNA: TGTGCCAGCAGAAACAGGGAAGGAGCTTTCTTT. Residues: CASRNREGAFF.

The rearrangement uses TRBV5-5 and TRBJ2-5; TRBD1 agrees at 8 bases. The CDR3 loop spans 16 amino acids. V gave up 0 bases and J gave up 5 bases; unmatched junction bases: 9. The V gene's germline CDR1 is SGHKS and CDR2 YYEKEE (reference sequence). The CDR3 region has the DNA TGTGCCAGCAGCTTGGAGCAGGGGGCGCGGGTGGAGACCCAGTACTTC. Protein: CASSLEQGARVETQYF.

This clone was seen only once. CDR3 sequence reads: CASSTQRNTEAFF. In DNA, the CDR3 is TGTGCCAGCAGCACACAACGGAACACTGAAGCTTTCTTT. V and J are TRBV7-6 and TRBJ1-1; no clear D. Trimming took off 5 bases at V and 1 base at J, with 8 bases between the two ends. The germline V gene encodes CDR1 SGHVS and CDR2 FNYEAQ. This CDR3 is 13 amino acids long.

This chain joins TRBV6-2 or TRBV6-3 and TRBJ1-5; D possibly corresponds to TRBD1 (5 bases). V lost 5 bases and J 5 bases, leaving 16 bases between the germline ends. The CDR3 runs 15 residues. Germline assignment: CDR1 MNHEY and CDR2 SVGEGT. CDR3 DNA: TGTGCCAGCAGTCCCGGGCAGGGATGGGATCAGCCCCAGCATTTT. Amino acid sequence: CASSPGQGWDQPQHF.

The chain employs TRBV15 and TRBJ2-6; D remains unclear. The CDR3 covers 17 residues. In germline, CDR1 is LNHNV, CDR2 YYDKDF (reference sequence). Trimming took 7 bases from V and 0 from J, leaving 16 bases between them. CDR3 bases: TGTGCCACCACTGGCATGAATGTTCTCTCTGGGGCCAACGTCCTGACTTTC. Residues: CATTGMNVLSGANVLTF. Full variable domain (remainder filled in from reference TRBV15 and TRBJ2-6): DAMVIQNPRYQVTQFGKPVTLSCSQTLNHNVMYWYQQKSSQAPKLLFHYYDKDFNNEADTPDNFQSRRPNTSFCFLDIRSPGLGDTAMYLCATTGMNVLSGANVLTFGAGSRLTVL.

J is TRBJ2-5 and V is TRBV13; 9 nucleotides match TRBD2. CDR1 is PRHDT, CDR2 FYEKMQ, per germline (reference sequence). Trimming took 0 bases from V and 14 from J; bases not matched to a gene: 7. CDR3 size: 13 residues. CDR3: CASSLGTSGTTYF. The CDR3 coding sequence is TGTGCCAGCAGCTTAGGGACTAGCGGCACTACCTACTTC.

The J gene is TRBJ2-4, the V gene TRBV4-3, with 10 bases fitting TRBD1. This CDR3 is built from 17 residues. V was pared by 3 bases and J by 3 bases, with 8 bases of the junction left unmatched. Germline lookup yields CDR1 LGHNA and CDR2 YSLEER. This CDR3 is CASSQLTGGYGKNIQYF. The CDR3 bases are TGCGCCAGCAGCCAGCTGACAGGGGGCTATGGCAAAAACATTCAGTACTTC.

This clone was detected only a few times. The J gene is TRBJ1-1, the V gene TRBV7-3; perhaps TRBD1 as D (5 bases). Trimming left V 1 base short and J 4 bases short, with 10 bases between. Germline CDR1 and CDR2: SGHTA and FQGTGA. This CDR3 has 14 residues. The CDR3 region is CASSLKGSGTEAFF. The CDR3 DNA reads as TGTGCCAGCAGCTTAAAGGGGTCGGGCACTGAAGCTTTCTTT.

This clone has just a few counts. The chain links TRBV4-1 to TRBJ2-4; TRBD1 might be the D (6 bases). The V and J ends lost 0 bases and 6 bases respectively, with 21 bases between them. The CDR3 is made up of 18 amino acids. Germline CDR1 and CDR2: MGHRA and YSYEKL. CDR3 amino acids: CASSQELTGLGLGNIQYF. The DNA for the CDR3 is TGCGCCAGCAGCCAAGAATTAACAGGGTTGGGATTGGGAAACATTCAGTACTTC.

V usage is TRBV10-3 and J usage is TRBJ2-3; TRBD2 matches at 7 bases. CDR1 and CDR2 (germline): ENHRY, SYGVKD. This CDR3 has 14 amino acids. V lost 6 bases and J lost 6; bases outside the gene matches: 9. CDR3 nucleotides: TGTGCCATCAGCCAAAGCGGGGCGCTGGATACGCAGTATTTT. Its protein is CAISQSGALDTQYF.